Detailed here is one TCR beta chain. TCRdb re-called the 5' RACE reads through MiXCR, storing one row per CDR3 protein. The sample records about 40,000 distinct CDR3 sequences, about a fifth being singletons. Tregs were sorted as CD4+CD25+CD127-/low cells. CDR3 length: 11 residues. Germline CDR1 and CDR2: GTSNPN and SVGIG (reference sequence). The trim removed 4 bases at V and 6 bases at J, leaving 3 bases unmatched. This sequence joins TRBV30 and TRBJ2-7; TRBD1 agrees at 7 bases. This clonotype originated in a female donor with breast cancer. The sequencing sample was made of Tregs sorted from a lymph node. DNA of the CDR3: TGTGCCTGGACTACAGGGGTCGAGCAGTACTTC. This encodes CAWTTGVEQYF.